This TCR beta chain comes out of a study of T cells in Graves' hyperthyroidism and ophthalmopathy. It was RNA transcripts that yielded the amplified TCR beta CDR3 regions. The TCR CDR3 first-round RT-PCR relied on the HTBI primer set. Each CDR3 protein gets one entry after TCRdb re-called the multiplex PCR reads with MiXCR. In the table there are hundreds of thousands of distinct CDR3 sequences, just under 25% of which are singletons. In germline, CDR1 is SEHNR, CDR2 FQNEAQ (reference sequence). The CDR3 totals 13 residues. V lost 5 bases to trimming and J lost 6 bases; unmatched junction nucleotides: 4.

The sample comprised blood. The TCR sequence derives from a man aged 45-60 years with Graves' hyperthyroidism. The rearrangement links TRBV7-9 to TRBJ1-2; TRBD1 matches at 9 bases. Here the CDR3 DNA reads TGTGCCAGCAGCATCGGACAGGGGAATGGCTACACCTTC. Protein sequence: CASSIGQGNGYTF. Looking up the rest from reference TRBV7-9 and TRBJ1-2 gives the full variable domain: DTGVSQNPRHKITKRGQNVTFRCDPISEHNRLYWYRQTLGQGPEFLTYFQNEAQLEKSRLLSDRFSAERPKGSFSTLEIQRTEQGDSAMYLCASSIGQGNGYTFGSGTRLTVV.